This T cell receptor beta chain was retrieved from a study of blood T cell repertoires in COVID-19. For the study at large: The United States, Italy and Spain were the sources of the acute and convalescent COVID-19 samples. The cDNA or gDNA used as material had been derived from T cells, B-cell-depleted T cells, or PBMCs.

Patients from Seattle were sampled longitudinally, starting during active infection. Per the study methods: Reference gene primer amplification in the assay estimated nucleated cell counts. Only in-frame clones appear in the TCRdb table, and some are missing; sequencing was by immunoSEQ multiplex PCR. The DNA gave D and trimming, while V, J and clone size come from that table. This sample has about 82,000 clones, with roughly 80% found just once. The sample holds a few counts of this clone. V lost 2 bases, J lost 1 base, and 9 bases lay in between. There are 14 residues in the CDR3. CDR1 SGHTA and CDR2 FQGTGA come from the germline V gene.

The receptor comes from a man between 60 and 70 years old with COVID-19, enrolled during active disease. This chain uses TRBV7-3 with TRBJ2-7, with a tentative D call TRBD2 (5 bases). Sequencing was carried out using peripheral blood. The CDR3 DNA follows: TGTGCCAGCAGCTTAGCGGGCCATTCCTACGAGCAGTACTTC. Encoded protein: CASSLAGHSYEQYF. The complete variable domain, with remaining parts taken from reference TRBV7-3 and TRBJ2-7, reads GAGVSQTPSNKVTEKGKYVELRCDPISGHTALYWYRQSLGQGPEFLIYFQGTGAADDSGLPNDRFFAVRPEGSVSTLKIQRTERGDSAVYLCASSLAGHSYEQYFGPGTRLTVT.